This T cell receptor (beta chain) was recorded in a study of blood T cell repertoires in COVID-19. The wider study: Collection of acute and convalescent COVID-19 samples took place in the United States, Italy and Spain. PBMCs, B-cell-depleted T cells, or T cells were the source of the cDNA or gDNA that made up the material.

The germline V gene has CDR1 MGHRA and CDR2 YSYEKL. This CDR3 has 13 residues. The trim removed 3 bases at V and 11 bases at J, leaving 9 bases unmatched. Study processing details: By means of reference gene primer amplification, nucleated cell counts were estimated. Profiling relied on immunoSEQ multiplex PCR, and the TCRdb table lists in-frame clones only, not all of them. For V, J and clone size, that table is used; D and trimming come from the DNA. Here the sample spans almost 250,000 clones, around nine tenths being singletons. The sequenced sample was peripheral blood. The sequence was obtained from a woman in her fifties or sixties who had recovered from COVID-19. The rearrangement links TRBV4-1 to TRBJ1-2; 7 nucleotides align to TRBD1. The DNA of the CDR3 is TGCGCCAGCAGCCACCCCGGGACAGCCCTTTACACCTTC. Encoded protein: CASSHPGTALYTF.